Each of the 6 T cell receptor beta chains below was sequenced from the same sample in a study of T-cell memory formation after mild COVID-19 (dated by TCRdb to the early 2020s). Libraries were made using 5' RACE. The instrument was an Illumina NovaSeq 6000. The raw public data were reprocessed by TCRdb itself: fastp quality trimming at Q25, MiXCR clonotype calling, in-frame beta chains only. Each CDR3 protein gets just one entry, which takes the most common genes and DNA from the rows behind it. The sample table lists tens of thousands of distinct CDR3 sequences, 6% to 8% of them with a count of one. Less than 1.5% of the sample rests with the top ten. Sequencing was done on a sample of PBMCs or a T cell subset sorted from them (not recorded which). These receptors were obtained from a man between 18 and 35 years old who had mild COVID-19 (a few samples of this study predate the infection). The sample titles of this study are shuffled in the database, so cell type and time point are left out; the donor was told from shared clones.

This clonotype appeared many times. V usage is TRBV7-2 and J usage is TRBJ1-1; D ambiguous. Germline lookup yields CDR1 SGHTA and CDR2 FQGNSA. Trimming removed 0 bases from V and 1 base from J, with 3 bases in between. The CDR3 runs 13 residues. CDR3 amino acids: CASSLAGNTEAFF. Written as DNA, the CDR3 is TGTGCCAGCAGCTTAGCGGGGAACACTGAAGCTTTCTTT.

The J gene is TRBJ1-2, the V gene TRBV6-6; D unresolved. The V gene's germline CDR1 is MNHNY and CDR2 SVGAGI (reference sequence). V shed 4 bases and J shed 4 bases, with 7 bases lying between them. The CDR3 length is 12 residues. The CDR3 loop is CASSSVAYGYTF. The CDR3 DNA is TGTGCCAGCAGTTCAGTTGCCTATGGCTACACCTTC.

Within the sample, this clonotype is medium-sized. This chain uses TRBV12-3 or TRBV12-4 with TRBJ2-1; 8 bases are a match to TRBD2. CDR3 size: 13 residues. The J segment lost 7 bases and the V segment lost 6 bases, leaving 5 bases of the junction unmatched. The CDR3 loop reads CASRWSGGNEQFF. The CDR3 DNA follows: TGTGCCAGCAGATGGTCGGGGGGGAATGAGCAGTTCTTC.

The sample holds a few counts of this clonotype. The genes are TRBV7-9 and TRBJ2-7; a weak D match, TRBD1 (6 bases). Trimming took 5 bases from V and 2 from J, leaving 13 bases between them. From germline, CDR1 is SEHNR and CDR2 FQNEAQ (reference sequence). The CDR3 is 14 residues long. The CDR3 DNA reads as TGTGCCAGCAGCACCCGGCAGGGGCCCTACGAGCAGTACTTC. The encoded protein is CASSTRQGPYEQYF.

A few counts support this clonotype. The V gene is TRBV20-1, the J gene TRBJ2-3; 8 bases are shared with TRBD2. This CDR3 region has 13 residues. Germline CDR1 is DFQATT and CDR2 is SNEGSKA (reference sequence). V trimming: 5 bases; J trimming: 0 bases; junction bases outside the gene matches: 1. Written as DNA, the CDR3 is TGCAGTGCTGAGCGGGGGAGCACAGATACGCAGTATTTT. This gives the protein CSAERGSTDTQYF.

This clonotype was picked up many times. The CDR3 coding sequence is TGTGCCAGCAGCCGATTCCTGGCCGGGACAGCTAATTCACCCCTCCACTTT. It specifies CASSRFLAGTANSPLHF. J is TRBJ1-6 and V is TRBV11-2; 7 positions agree with TRBD1. J was trimmed by 6 bases and V by 5 bases; bases with no gene match: 13. Germline lookup yields CDR1 SGHAT and CDR2 FQNNGV. The length of the CDR3 is 17 residues.